Following are 25 T cell receptor beta chains from one sample sequenced in a study of cytomegalovirus exposure and HLA in healthy donors. The PCR made use of 60 Vbeta and 13 Jbeta primers. TCRdb's copy holds only in-frame clones and misses some; the assay was immunoSEQ multiplex PCR. Here the sample spans some 130,000 clones, over 70% being singletons. Sample: PBMCs. The source is a woman in her forties in good health and CMV-seronegative.

This chain joins TRBV2 and TRBJ2-5; 10 bases line up with TRBD2. The CDR3 consists of 15 residues. V dropped 4 bases and J dropped 3; count of bases not matched to a gene: 5. The germline V gene encodes CDR1 SNHLY and CDR2 FYNNEI. The CDR3 spells CASSVRLAGEETQYF. The CDR3 region has the DNA TGTGCCAGCAGTGTCCGTCTAGCGGGGGAAGAGACCCAGTACTTC.

Only a few counts were recorded for this clone. Other DNA variants within this sample encode the same CDR3. The chain carries TRBV5-1 and TRBJ1-2, with 8 bases aligning to TRBD1. The CDR3 spans 14 residues. Unmatched junction bases numbered 5, after V lost 4 bases and J lost 3 bases. Germline V gene sequence: CDR1 SGHRS, CDR2 YFSETQ. CDR3 bases: TGCGCCAGCAGCCCGGACAGGGTTGACTATGGCTACACCTTC. This codes for CASSPDRVDYGYTF.

The chain carries TRBV5-1 and TRBJ1-5; perhaps TRBD1 as D (6 bases). The CDR3 contains 14 residues. Germline CDR1 is SGHRS and CDR2 is YFSETQ. The V end was cut by 1 base, the J end by 5 bases, with 10 bases between. The CDR3 nucleotides are TGCGCCAGCAGCTTGACAGGGATTGATCAGCCCCAGCATTTT. This encodes CASSLTGIDQPQHF.

The chain joins TRBV6-5 to TRBJ1-3, with 7 bases that match TRBD1. Per germline, CDR1 MNHEY and CDR2 SVGAGI. This CDR3 is built from 14 residues. J was trimmed by 1 base and V by 4 bases; bases with no gene match: 1. CDR3 residues: CASSWDRSGNTIYF. The DNA for the CDR3 is TGTGCCAGCAGTTGGGACAGATCTGGAAACACCATATATTTT.

The rearrangement links TRBV5-4 to TRBJ2-7; unclear D gene. Germline loops: CDR1 SGHNT, CDR2 YYREEE (reference sequence). V shed 4 bases and J shed 0 bases, with 11 bases lying between them. The length of the CDR3 is 14 residues. CDR3 sequence: CASSIDSRSYEQYF. Written as DNA, the CDR3 is TGTGCCAGCAGCATAGACTCCCGCTCCTACGAGCAGTACTTC.

The chain combines TRBV6-1 with TRBJ2-3, with 10 bases lining up with TRBD2. CDR3 length: 15 residues. V was clipped by 7 bases and J by 0 bases; unmatched bases: 4. The germline gives CDR1 MNHNS, CDR2 SASEGT. DNA of the CDR3: TGTGCCAGCACTCTAGCGGGGGTCAGCACAGATACGCAGTATTTT. The encoded protein is CASTLAGVSTDTQYF.

This chain uses TRBV28 with TRBJ1-3; D remains unclear. The V end was cut by 4 bases, the J end by 0 bases, with 13 bases between. From germline, CDR1 is MDHEN and CDR2 SYDVKM. The CDR3 covers 16 residues. CDR3 in amino acids: CASSSPGGGSGNTIYF. Written as DNA, the CDR3 is TGTGCCAGCAGTTCCCCTGGTGGCGGCTCTGGAAACACCATATATTTT.

Comments on this clone: Within the sample, other DNA sequences also encode this same CDR3. The chain recombines TRBV7-9 with TRBJ2-7, with D uncertain. CDR3 size: 12 residues. V dropped 4 bases and J dropped 7 bases, with 11 bases sitting between them. Germline CDR1 SEHNR, CDR2 FQNEAQ (reference sequence). CDR3 in amino acids: CASSSNRLEQYF. The CDR3 DNA reads TGTGCCAGCAGCTCGAACCGGTTGGAGCAGTACTTC.

The V and J genes are TRBV30 and TRBJ1-6; TRBD1 matches at 7 bases. V was clipped by 4 bases and J by 8 bases; unmatched bases: 5. This CDR3 region has 13 residues. The germline V gene encodes CDR1 GTSNPN and CDR2 SVGIG (reference sequence). The CDR3 is CAWKRQGDSPLHF. The CDR3 DNA follows: TGTGCCTGGAAACGGCAGGGGGATTCACCCCTCCACTTT.

The chain carries TRBV18 and TRBJ1-1, with 8 bases aligning to TRBD1. Looked up from germline, CDR1 is KGHSH and CDR2 is LQKENI. This CDR3 has 16 amino acids. The J segment lost 5 bases and the V segment lost 2 bases, leaving 10 bases of the junction unmatched. This CDR3 reads CASSPTPQGGGTEAFF. The CDR3 nucleotides read TGTGCCAGCTCACCAACACCACAGGGGGGAGGGACTGAAGCTTTCTTT.

The chain couples TRBV21-1 to TRBJ2-3; the tabulated D call, TRBD2, remains unverified against the DNA. TRBV21-1 is recorded as a pseudogene. The CDR3 runs 17 residues. CDR3 bases: TGTGCCAGCAGCAGGGGTGGGGCGGGAGTTAGCACAGATACGCAGTATTTT. Translating it yields CASSRGGAGVSTDTQYF.

This chain joins TRBV4-2 and TRBJ2-7; 9 bases match TRBD1. This CDR3 has 14 residues. V lost 5 bases and J lost 6; bases outside the gene matches: 8. In germline, CDR1 is LGHNA, CDR2 YNFKEQ. The CDR3 loop is CASSTVGQGFEQYF. DNA for the CDR3: TGTGCCAGCAGCACCGTAGGACAGGGGTTCGAGCAGTACTTC.

In DNA, the CDR3 is TGCAGCGTCGGGACTCCGTCCGATAATTCACCCCTCCACTTT. This encodes CSVGTPSDNSPLHF. J is TRBJ1-6 and V is TRBV29-1, with D possibly TRBD1 on 5 matching bases. V was clipped by 6 bases and J by 5 bases, with 14 bases between them. The CDR3 sequence is 14 residues long. The V gene's germline CDR1 is SQVTM and CDR2 ANQGSEA.

The V gene is TRBV28, the J gene TRBJ2-7; D is unresolved. With 3 bases removed from V and 4 bases from J, the gap between germline ends came to 7 bases. The CDR3 runs to 12 residues. CDR1 MDHEN and CDR2 SYDVKM come from the germline V gene. The CDR3 nucleotides read TGTGCCAGCAGTTTGTCAGATTACGAGCAGTACTTC. Translation gives CASSLSDYEQYF.

The chain joins TRBV19 to TRBJ1-5; 9 bases are shared with TRBD1. The CDR3 length is 14 residues. The germline gives CDR1 LNHDA, CDR2 SQIVND (reference sequence). V was pared by 6 bases and J by 7 bases, with 7 bases of the junction left unmatched. CDR3 bases: TGTGCCAGTAGGTGGGGACAGGGCGGGCAGCCCCAGCATTTT. It specifies CASRWGQGGQPQHF.

Remarks on this clone: Germline is not matched at one junction end, which may reflect a read error. The chain carries TRBV6-5 and TRBJ2-6, with a tentative D call TRBD1 (5 bases). The CDR3 is 15 amino acids. In germline, CDR1 is MNHEY, CDR2 SVGAGI. The chain's CDR3 is CASSSPSSGANGLTF. In nucleotides, the CDR3 is TGTGCCAGCAGTTCGCCCTCTTCTGGGGCCAACGGCCTGACTTTC.

The chain combines TRBV7-2 with TRBJ2-3; no reliable D call. The germline CDR1 and CDR2 sequences are SGHTA and FQGNSA. The CDR3 totals 15 residues. The germline V and J ends were trimmed by 5 bases and 5 bases, with 17 bases remaining between them. In DNA form, the CDR3 reads TGTGCCAGCAGCCCCGGTGATTTGGGCAAAGATACGCAGTATTTT. Its protein is CASSPGDLGKDTQYF.

The chain combines TRBV7-8 with TRBJ1-2; possibly TRBD1 for D (5 bases). With 5 bases removed from V and 4 bases from J, the gap between germline ends came to 14 bases. The germline V gene encodes CDR1 SGHVS and CDR2 FQNEAQ. The CDR3 is 14 residues long. The CDR3 sequence: CASSPYGGTYGYTF. The CDR3, as DNA: TGTGCCAGCAGCCCCTACGGGGGGACCTATGGCTACACCTTC.

The CDR3 DNA follows: TGTGCCAGCAGCTTAGGGGGCCAGGAGCCCAATCAGCCCCAGCATTTT. This codes for CASSLGGQEPNQPQHF. This chain uses TRBV7-2 with TRBJ1-5; maybe TRBD1 (5 bases). Trimming stripped 1 base from V and 3 bases from J, with 13 bases between. Germline V lookup: CDR1 SGHTA, CDR2 FQGNSA. The CDR3 totals 16 residues. Together with reference TRBV7-2 and TRBJ1-5, the CDR3 gives the full variable domain: GAGVSQSPSNKVTEKGKDVELRCDPISGHTALYWYRQSLGQGLEFLIYFQGNSAPDKSGLPSDRFSAERTGGSVSTLTIQRTQQEDSAVYLCASSLGGQEPNQPQHFGDGTRLSIL.

The V call is TRBV19, the J call TRBJ2-2, with D possibly being TRBD1 (6 bases). This CDR3 has 13 residues. The germline V gene encodes CDR1 LNHDA and CDR2 SQIVND (reference sequence). Trimming shortened V by 9 bases and J by 4 bases, and 12 bases separated the two germline ends. In nucleotides, the CDR3 is TGTGCCAGCCTGGACAGCGGCACCGGGGAGCTGTTTTTT. Its translation is CASLDSGTGELFF.

The chain combines TRBV2 with TRBJ2-3; TRBD2 matches at 12 bases. The germline V gene has CDR1 SNHLY and CDR2 FYNNEI. The length of the CDR3 is 14 residues. The trim removed 6 bases at V and 4 bases at J, leaving 2 bases unmatched. The CDR3 spells CASRASGGADTQYF. In nucleotides, the CDR3 is TGTGCCAGCAGGGCTAGCGGGGGGGCAGATACGCAGTATTTT.

In DNA form, the CDR3 reads TGCGCCAGCAGCCTCGACCTAGCGGCGAGCACAGATACGCAGTATTTT. Amino acids: CASSLDLAASTDTQYF. The V gene is TRBV5-1, the J gene TRBJ2-3; 7 nucleotides agree with TRBD2. The germline gives CDR1 SGHRS, CDR2 YFSETQ. Germline trimming cut 4 bases from V and 0 bases from J; bases unmatched to any gene: 8. CDR3 length: 16 amino acids.

Note on this clone: Other DNA sequences of this sample code for an identical CDR3. V and J are TRBV2 and TRBJ2-2; maybe TRBD2 (6 bases). Germline values: CDR1 SNHLY, CDR2 FYNNEI. The CDR3 is made up of 15 amino acids. V was shortened by 6 bases and J by 4 bases, with 15 bases between the two germline ends. The CDR3 nucleotides read TGTGCCAGCAGGGGGGGACTGGGGGGCACCGGGGAGCTGTTTTTT. This codes for CASRGGLGGTGELFF.

This clone was seen more than once but under ten times. The chain couples TRBV27 to TRBJ1-1, with 9 bases aligning to TRBD1. Trimming at V came to 2 bases and at J to 5 bases, leaving 6 bases not matched to a gene. The germline V gene has CDR1 MNHEY and CDR2 SMNVEV (reference sequence). The CDR3 is made up of 15 amino acids. CDR3 DNA: TGTGCCAGCAGTTTAGGTACAGGGGGCGAGACTGAAGCTTTCTTT. This translates into CASSLGTGGETEAFF.

CDR3 in DNA: TGTGCCAGTACCCTAGGGGCCGTTGGGGTGGACTATGGCTACACCTTC. Protein product: CASTLGAVGVDYGYTF. The rearrangement uses TRBV19 and TRBJ1-2; D is possibly TRBD1 (5 bases). From germline, CDR1 is LNHDA and CDR2 SQIVND (reference sequence). This CDR3 region has 16 residues. Trimming took 7 bases from V and 3 from J, leaving 21 bases between them.